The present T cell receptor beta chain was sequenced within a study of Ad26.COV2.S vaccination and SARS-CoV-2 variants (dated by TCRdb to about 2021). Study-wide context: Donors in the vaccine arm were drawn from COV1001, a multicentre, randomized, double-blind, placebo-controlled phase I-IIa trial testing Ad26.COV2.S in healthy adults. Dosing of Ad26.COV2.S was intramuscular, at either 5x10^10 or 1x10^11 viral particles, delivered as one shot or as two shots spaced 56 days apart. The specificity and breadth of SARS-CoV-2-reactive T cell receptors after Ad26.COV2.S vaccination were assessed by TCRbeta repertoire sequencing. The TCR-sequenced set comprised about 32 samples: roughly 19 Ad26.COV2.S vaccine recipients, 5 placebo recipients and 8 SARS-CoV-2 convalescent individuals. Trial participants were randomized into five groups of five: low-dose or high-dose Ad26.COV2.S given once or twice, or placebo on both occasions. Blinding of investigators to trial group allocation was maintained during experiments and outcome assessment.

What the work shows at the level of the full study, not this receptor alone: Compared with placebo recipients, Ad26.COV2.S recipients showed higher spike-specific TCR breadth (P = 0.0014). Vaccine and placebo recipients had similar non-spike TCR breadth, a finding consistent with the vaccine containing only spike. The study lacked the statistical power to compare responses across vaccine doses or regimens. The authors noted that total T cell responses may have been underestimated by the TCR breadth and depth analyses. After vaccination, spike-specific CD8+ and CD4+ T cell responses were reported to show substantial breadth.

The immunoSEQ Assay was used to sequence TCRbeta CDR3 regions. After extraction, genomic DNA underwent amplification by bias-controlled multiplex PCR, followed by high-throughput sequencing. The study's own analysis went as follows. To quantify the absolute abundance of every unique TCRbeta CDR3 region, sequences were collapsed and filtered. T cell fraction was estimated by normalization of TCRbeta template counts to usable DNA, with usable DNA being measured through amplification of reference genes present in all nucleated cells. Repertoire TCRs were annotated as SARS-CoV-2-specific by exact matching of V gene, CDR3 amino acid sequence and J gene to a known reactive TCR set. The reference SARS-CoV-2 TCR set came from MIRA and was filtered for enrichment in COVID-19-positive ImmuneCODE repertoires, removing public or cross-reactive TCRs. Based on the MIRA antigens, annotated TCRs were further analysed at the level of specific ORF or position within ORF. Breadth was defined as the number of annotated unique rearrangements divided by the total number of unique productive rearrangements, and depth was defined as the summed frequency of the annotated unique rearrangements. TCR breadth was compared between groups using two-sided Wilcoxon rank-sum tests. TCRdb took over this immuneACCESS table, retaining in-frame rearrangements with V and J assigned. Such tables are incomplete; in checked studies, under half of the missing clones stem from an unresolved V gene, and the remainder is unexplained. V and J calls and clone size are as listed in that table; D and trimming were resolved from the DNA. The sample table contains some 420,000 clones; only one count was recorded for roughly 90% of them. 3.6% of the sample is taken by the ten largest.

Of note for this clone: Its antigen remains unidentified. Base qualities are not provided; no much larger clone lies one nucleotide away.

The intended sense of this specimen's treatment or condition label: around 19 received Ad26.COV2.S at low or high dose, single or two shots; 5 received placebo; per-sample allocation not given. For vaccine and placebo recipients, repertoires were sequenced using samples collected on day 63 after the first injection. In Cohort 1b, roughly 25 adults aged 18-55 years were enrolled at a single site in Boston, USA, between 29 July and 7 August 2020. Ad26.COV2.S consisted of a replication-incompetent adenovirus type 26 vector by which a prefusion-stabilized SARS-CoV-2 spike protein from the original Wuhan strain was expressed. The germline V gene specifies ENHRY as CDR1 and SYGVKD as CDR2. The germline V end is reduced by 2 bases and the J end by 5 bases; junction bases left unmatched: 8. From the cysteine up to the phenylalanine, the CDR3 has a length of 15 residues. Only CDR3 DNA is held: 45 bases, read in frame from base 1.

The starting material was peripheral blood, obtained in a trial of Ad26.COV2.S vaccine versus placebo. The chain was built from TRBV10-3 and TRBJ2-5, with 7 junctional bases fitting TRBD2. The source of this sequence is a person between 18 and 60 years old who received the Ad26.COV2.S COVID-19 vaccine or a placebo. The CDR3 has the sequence CAISEAGEPLETQYF. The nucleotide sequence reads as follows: TGTGCCATCAGTGAGGCGGGGGAGCCATTGGAGACCCAGTACTTC.